The T cell receptor beta chain under discussion was sequenced for a study of blood T cells in healthy people across ages. Trimming stripped 6 bases from V and 0 bases from J, with 11 bases between. The CDR3 sequence is 13 residues long. Germline V gene lookup returns CDR1 DFQATT and CDR2 SNEGSKA (reference sequence). With a J-beta primer mix and a sample-barcoded 5' primer, a second PCR ran about 7 to 11 cycles. Every cDNA molecule bore a tag from a template-switch adaptor containing 12 random nucleotides. One entry per CDR3 protein results from TCRdb running MiXCR on the 5' RACE reads. The sample shows hundreds of thousands of distinct CDR3 sequences, under 30% of them seen only once. Healthy Caucasians from Russia aged roughly 6 to 90 served as donors.

The source of this sequence is a woman older than 75 in good health. This chain uses TRBV20-1 with TRBJ1-2, with unresolved D. Material: blood. For the CDR3, the DNA is TGCAGTGCGTGGGTTTCCGCTAACTATGGCTACACCTTC. Its translation: CSAWVSANYGYTF.